The present entry profiles one TCR beta chain with its context. There are many counts of this clonotype. This receptor's antigen is unknown. There are no base qualities to consult, and no much larger clone falls within one base. These data come from a study of tumor-infiltrating lymphocytes in oesophageal squamous cell carcinoma (dated by TCRdb to 2016 to 2017). According to the germline V gene, CDR1 reads MRHNA and CDR2 reads SNTAGT. V is clipped by 10 bases and J by 4 bases, and the sequence between their germline boundaries is 22 bases long. From cysteine to phenylalanine, the CDR3 is 15 amino acids long. The only DNA kept is the CDR3, 45 bases in frame from the first base. The library was obtained by PCR. The instrument given in TCRdb is Illumina HiSeq 2000. The public reads were reprocessed in TCRdb via fastp at Q25 and MiXCR, keeping in-frame beta chains. Under each unique CDR3 protein, matching rows form one entry showing the most common genes and DNA. A total of 20,000 to 25,000 distinct CDR3 sequences appear in this sample, about 35% of them only once. The ten top clones hold 9.5% to 13% of the sample.

The clonotype comes from a male donor with esophageal squamous cell carcinoma. The chain uses TRBV6-4 and TRBJ1-1; too little of a D gene remains to name it. The material sequenced was esophageal tumor tissue. The base sequence is TGTGCCAACAAGAAAAGGGTAGTGGAGGGCACTGAAGCTTTCTTT. This sequence encodes CANKKRVVEGTEAFF.